This T cell receptor beta chain was sequenced for a study of CD4 T cells in relation to SARS-CoV-2 and coronaviruses. Study overall: Negative control cultures got HIV-1 Nef peptides or no peptide. Shared crossreactive spike epitopes were mapped to their HLA restriction.

This table comes from immunoSEQ multiplex PCR, and its TCRdb copy is limited to in-frame clones, with some not included. The data contain about 24,000 clones, about 75% of them singletons. CDR3 length: 15 residues. V shed 4 bases, J shed 9 bases, and the junction held 13 bases outside the gene matches. Per the germline V gene, CDR1 is LGHDT and CDR2 is YNNKEL (reference sequence). This clone is medium-sized (0.01 to 0.1%). The antigen is undetermined. Before the COVID-19 pandemic, during about 2011-2019, CD4+ T cells were taken from unexposed donors. After roughly ten days of culture, CD4+ T cells were isolated. Unexposed-donor CD4+ T cells were probed with SARS-CoV-2 S/N and four cold-coronavirus spikes, cells permitting.

The clonotype originates from a human donor in good health. The material sequenced was CD4+ T cells from PBMCs, cultured in vitro. The chain uses TRBV3-1 (or the pseudogene TRBV3-2) and TRBJ1-2; 8 nucleotides agree with TRBD1. The CDR3 loop reads CASSRSGTGPMSYTF. The CDR3 coding sequence is TGTGCCAGCAGCCGATCCGGGACAGGTCCTATGAGCTACACCTTC.